These 27 T cell receptor beta chains were all obtained from the same sample, sequenced in a study of early T cells in non-severe SARS-CoV-2 infection. Each CDR3 protein is one row after TCRdb ran MiXCR on the 5' RACE reads. The repertoire includes roughly 35,000 distinct CDR3 sequences, 3.9% of them detected once, and roughly 10% sits in the top ten. Source material: whole blood. These receptors were taken from an adult who was a healthcare worker with PCR-confirmed SARS-CoV-2 infection or an uninfected control (not recorded which).

This clonotype was observed at least ten times. V is TRBV19 and J is TRBJ1-2, with D unclear. Trimming shortened V by 7 bases and J by 5 bases, and 14 bases separated the two germline ends. Germline assignment: CDR1 LNHDA and CDR2 SQIVND (reference sequence). The CDR3 runs 13 residues. The CDR3 sequence: CASTTLEGYGYTF. The CDR3 DNA follows: TGTGCCAGTACCACGCTGGAGGGATATGGCTACACCTTC.

This clonotype was counted many times. This chain joins TRBV14 and TRBJ2-5; the D gene is possibly TRBD2 (6 bases). Trimming pared 3 bases from V and 5 bases from J, leaving 16 bases between. Germline lookup yields CDR1 SGHDN and CDR2 FVKESK. The CDR3 loop spans 15 amino acids. In nucleotides, the CDR3 is TGTGCCAGCAGCCAGGGGAGCGGGCACATCGAGACCCAGTACTTC. Translation: CASSQGSGHIETQYF.

This clonotype was observed many times. The rearrangement links TRBV5-4 to TRBJ2-2, with TRBD1 matching over 11 bases. J lost 5 bases, V lost 3 bases, and 0 bases had no gene match. The CDR3 runs 14 residues. Per the germline V gene, CDR1 is SGHNT and CDR2 is YYREEE (reference sequence). CDR3 loop: CASSWDRGTGELFF. In nucleotides, the CDR3 is TGTGCCAGCAGCTGGGACAGGGGGACCGGGGAGCTGTTTTTT.

This clonotype was picked up one time. Here the CDR3 omits its conserved ending phenylalanine or tryptophan, so a read error is the likely source. The chain joins TRBV7-8 to TRBJ1-2; D is unclear. The CDR3 sequence is 14 residues long. Germline lookup yields CDR1 SGHVS and CDR2 FQNEAQ. CDR3 in amino acids: CVSSALSGNYGYTL. CDR3 nucleotide sequence: TGTGTCAGCAGCGCGCTCTCGGGGAACTATGGCTACACCCTC.

The sample holds many counts of this clonotype. The chain recombines TRBV6-2 or TRBV6-3 with TRBJ2-2; maybe TRBD1 (5 bases). V was shortened by 5 bases and J by 5 bases, with 12 bases between the two germline ends. CDR1 and CDR2 from the germline V gene are MNHEY and SVGEGT. The CDR3 runs 14 residues. As DNA, the CDR3 is TGTGCCAGCAGTCAGGGAAAGGAGACCGGGGAGCTGTTTTTT. Translated, it gives CASSQGKETGELFF.

This clonotype occurred many times. The V gene is TRBV10-3, the J gene TRBJ2-7, with D tentatively TRBD2 (6 bases). This CDR3 has 15 amino acids. Germline CDR1 reads ENHRY; CDR2 reads SYGVKD. Trimming left V 10 bases short and J 3 bases short, with 22 bases between. The CDR3, as DNA: TGTGCCACCCTCCCAGGAGGAGCGGGCAGCTACGAGCAGTACTTC. This translates into CATLPGGAGSYEQYF.

In its sample, this clonotype was seen many times. The V call is TRBV10-3, the J call TRBJ2-7; no definite D call. The CDR3 contains 12 residues. V lost 0 bases, J lost 4 bases, and 4 bases lay in between. CDR1 ENHRY and CDR2 SYGVKD come from the germline V gene. The CDR3 nucleotides are TGTGCCATCAGTGAGTCGGGGTACGAGCAGTACGTC. Amino acid sequence: CAISESGYEQYV.

This clonotype was seen repeatedly, ten times or more. CDR3 DNA sequence: TGCGCCAGCAGCCACGTACCTAGAAAATCTCGAGGTTCGCAGTTCTTC. As protein: CASSHVPRKSRGSQFF. V gene TRBV4-3 combines with J gene TRBJ2-1; D call uncertain. The CDR3 loop spans 16 amino acids. Trimming stripped 3 bases from V and 12 bases from J, with 24 bases between. Germline CDR1 is LGHNA and CDR2 is YSLEER.

The table lists this clonotype with many counts. J is TRBJ2-2 and V is TRBV21-1; the table's D call of TRBD2 was not tested on the DNA. TRBV21-1 is termed a pseudogene. This CDR3 is built from 17 residues. CDR3 loop: CASGETSGRGGTGELFF. The DNA of the CDR3 is TGTGCCAGCGGGGAGACTAGCGGGAGAGGGGGCACCGGGGAGCTGTTTTTT.

This clonotype was recorded at least ten times. For the CDR3, the DNA is TGTGCCAGCTCACCCCCCAGTGGTCTTGGGTACAATGAGCAGTTCTTC. Translated: CASSPPSGLGYNEQFF. The V gene is TRBV18, the J gene TRBJ2-1; D not certain. V lost 3 bases and J lost 4, with 16 bases in between. This CDR3 has 16 amino acids. The V gene's germline CDR1 is KGHSH and CDR2 LQKENI.

By share of the sample, this clonotype is medium-sized (0.01 to 0.1%). The gene calls are TRBV28 and TRBJ2-7, with D possibly being TRBD1 or TRBD2 (6 bases each). Trimming left V 6 bases short and J 2 bases short, with 14 bases between. The CDR3 consists of 14 residues. Germline assignment: CDR1 MDHEN and CDR2 SYDVKM. In nucleotides, the CDR3 is TGTGCCAGCAGCTCCAGGGGAGGCCCCTACGAGCAGTACTTC. Encoded protein: CASSSRGGPYEQYF.

This clonotype was seen many times. V is TRBV6-2 or TRBV6-3 and J is TRBJ1-2, with 8 nucleotides matching TRBD1. The junction had 13 bases not matched to a gene; V was cut back by 4 bases and J by 0 bases. Germline values: CDR1 MNHEY, CDR2 SVGEGT. The CDR3 is 18 amino acids. This chain's CDR3 is CASSSRTGNIGANYGYTF. CDR3 bases: TGTGCCAGCAGTTCACGGACAGGGAATATTGGAGCTAACTATGGCTACACCTTC.

This clonotype appeared many times. The J gene is TRBJ2-1, the V gene TRBV6-5; 11 positions agree with TRBD2. CDR1 is MNHEY and CDR2 is SVGAGI in the germline V gene. This CDR3 has 15 residues. The junction had 8 bases not matched to a gene; V was cut back by 6 bases and J by 7 bases. The CDR3 DNA is TGTGCCAGCAGATCGCTAGCGGGGGGTATTAATGAGCAGTTCTTC. It translates to CASRSLAGGINEQFF.

This clonotype was picked up one time. The chain combines TRBV6-1 with TRBJ1-1; D may be TRBD1 (6 bases). The CDR3 runs 15 residues. Germline loops: CDR1 MNHNS, CDR2 SASEGT. The V gene lost 6 bases and the J gene lost 6 bases, with 20 bases spanning the gap. In DNA form, the CDR3 reads TGTGCCAGCAGAGCCCGCGGGGGGCGCTTGGCTGAAGCTTTCTTT. It yields the protein CASRARGGRLAEAFF.

The CDR3 protein is CSATRWDSRGTEAFF. CDR3 DNA sequence: TGCAGTGCCACCAGGTGGGACAGCCGAGGGACTGAAGCTTTCTTT. V usage is TRBV20-1 and J usage is TRBJ1-1; 7 bases are a match to TRBD1. There are 15 residues in the CDR3. Trimming took 6 bases from V and 5 from J; bases not matched to a gene: 15. Germline-derived CDR1 and CDR2 are DFQATT and SNEGSKA (reference sequence).

As concerns this clonotype: A clone one base away is much larger, so this may be a read error. This rearrangement joins TRBV28 to TRBJ2-7; maybe TRBD1 (6 bases). The CDR3 loop spans 14 amino acids. The germline V gene has CDR1 MDHEN and CDR2 SYDVKM. With 6 bases removed from V and 4 bases from J, the gap between germline ends came to 16 bases. The CDR3 DNA is TGTGCCAGCAGCACCCAACAGGGCTTTTACGAGCAGTACTTC. Translating it yields CASSTQQGFYEQYF.

This clonotype was found many times. CDR3 residues: CASSLGQFYNEQFF. The CDR3 region has the DNA TGTGCCAGCAGCCTGGGACAGTTCTACAATGAGCAGTTCTTC. The rearrangement uses TRBV5-6 and TRBJ2-1; 7 bases are shared with TRBD1. The CDR3 spans 14 residues. The V gene's germline CDR1 is SGHDT and CDR2 YYEEEE. V shed 4 bases, J shed 3 bases, and the junction held 4 bases outside the gene matches.

This clonotype was recorded many times. DNA of the CDR3: TGTGCCAGCAGCTCGGACCCCGGGACATTTTACGAGCAGTACGTC. It specifies CASSSDPGTFYEQYV. The chain carries TRBV7-3 and TRBJ2-7, with D possibly being TRBD1 (6 bases). With 4 bases removed from V and 4 bases from J, the gap between germline ends came to 17 bases. CDR1 SGHTA and CDR2 FQGTGA come from the germline V gene. The CDR3 has 15 amino acids.

This clonotype was seen many times. V is TRBV28 and J is TRBJ1-1; 11 bases are a match to TRBD1. CDR1 and CDR2 from the germline V gene are MDHEN and SYDVKM. V dropped 6 bases and J dropped 0; count of bases not matched to a gene: 15. The CDR3 covers 19 residues. CDR3 sequence reads: CASRRRTGGVAFMNTEAFF. DNA for the CDR3: TGTGCCAGCAGACGCCGGACAGGGGGCGTCGCCTTCATGAACACTGAAGCTTTCTTT.

This clonotype was seen repeatedly, ten times or more. CDR3 residues: CASSQNWGGGQPQHF. The CDR3 nucleotides read TGTGCCAGCAGTCAGAACTGGGGGGGCGGTCAGCCCCAGCATTTT. This chain connects TRBV28 to TRBJ1-5, with D perhaps matching TRBD1 (6 bases). The length of the CDR3 is 15 residues. V was clipped by 5 bases and J by 6 bases, with 17 bases between them. Germline CDR1 MDHEN, CDR2 SYDVKM.

This clonotype came up a few times. The rearrangement joins TRBV15 to TRBJ2-3; TRBD1 agrees at 9 bases. The J segment lost 4 bases and the V segment lost 1 base, leaving 3 bases of the junction unmatched. Germline lookup yields CDR1 LNHNV and CDR2 YYDKDF (reference sequence). This CDR3 region has 15 residues. CDR3 in amino acids: CATSRGQGESDTQYF. DNA of the CDR3: TGTGCCACCAGCAGAGGACAGGGGGAGTCAGATACGCAGTATTTT.

This clonotype occurred many times. This chain joins TRBV28 and TRBJ1-5; D not certain. V shed 3 bases and J shed 7 bases, with 16 bases lying between them. This CDR3 region has 15 residues. Germline CDR1 is MDHEN and CDR2 is SYDVKM. The CDR3 DNA follows: TGTGCCAGCAGTTTGGTCCGGGTTCCGAGACAGCCCCAGCATTTT. This encodes CASSLVRVPRQPQHF. Drawing the rest from reference TRBV28 and TRBJ1-5, the complete variable domain is DVKVTQSSRYLVKRTGEKVFLECVQDMDHENMFWYRQDPGLGLRLIYFSYDVKMKEKGDIPEGYSVSREKKERFSLILESASTNQTSMYLCASSLVRVPRQPQHFGDGTRLSIL.

This clonotype appeared many times. CDR3 amino acids: CASSLTGLYTDTQYF. Here the CDR3 DNA reads TGTGCCAGCAGTTTAACGGGACTCTACACCGATACGCAGTATTTT. V is TRBV27 and J is TRBJ2-3; D may be TRBD2 (6 bases). Germline V gene data show CDR1 as MNHEY and CDR2 as SMNVEV (reference sequence). Trimming cost V 2 bases and J 6 bases, with 15 bases left between them. The CDR3 loop spans 15 amino acids.

This clonotype was recorded many times. This rearrangement joins TRBV12-3 or TRBV12-4 to TRBJ1-5, with D perhaps TRBD1 (5 bases). The CDR3 is made up of 13 amino acids. The germline V and J ends were trimmed by 2 bases and 7 bases, with 9 bases remaining between them. CDR3 protein: CASSLRGGQPQHF. The CDR3 DNA reads TGTGCCAGCAGTTTAAGGGGAGGGCAGCCCCAGCATTTT.

The rearrangement joins TRBV29-1 to TRBJ1-2; no firm D call. The germline V gene has CDR1 SQVTM and CDR2 ANQGSEA. The CDR3 has 11 residues. The V end lost 6 bases, the J end lost 6 bases, and 11 bases lay between the germline ends. DNA for the CDR3: TGCAGCGTCTGGACTTTTGATGGCTACACCTTC. Translated: CSVWTFDGYTF.

This clonotype was recorded many times. The J gene is TRBJ2-3, the V gene TRBV7-2; D gene uncertain. The germline V gene encodes CDR1 SGHTA and CDR2 FQGNSA. The CDR3 runs 15 residues. The V and J ends lost 5 bases and 0 bases respectively, with 12 bases between them. CDR3 DNA: TGTGCCAGCAGCACGCAATCTACTAGCACAGATACGCAGTATTTT. Amino acid sequence: CASSTQSTSTDTQYF.

This clonotype was observed many times. The chain is built from TRBV6-2 or TRBV6-3 and TRBJ2-1, with 11 positions matching TRBD2. The ends lost 5 bases at V and 6 bases at J; junction bases unmatched: 9. The germline V gene has CDR1 MNHEY and CDR2 SVGEGT. The CDR3 is 16 residues long. This CDR3 reads CASSLLAGGSSNEQFF. DNA of the CDR3: TGTGCCAGCAGTCTTCTAGCGGGAGGCTCCAGCAATGAGCAGTTCTTC.